The clone carrying this T cell receptor (beta chain) was counted many times. These data originate in a study of CDR3 diversity in severe acne. The junction had 9 bases not matched to a gene; V was cut back by 4 bases and J by 4 bases. Germline V gene lookup returns CDR1 SGHRS and CDR2 YFSETQ. This CDR3 region has 16 residues. TCRdb reprocessed the PCR reads via MiXCR and lists one record per CDR3 protein. The repertoire holds fewer than 90,000 distinct CDR3 sequences, with under 60% as singletons. The J gene is TRBJ2-2, the V gene TRBV5-1, with TRBD2 identical over 8 bases. The sequencing input was blood. This clonotype was obtained from a male donor in good health, without acne. The CDR3 protein is CASSPPQRESTGELFF. The DNA for the CDR3 is TGCGCCAGCAGCCCCCCCCAGCGGGAGAGCACCGGGGAGCTGTTTTTT.